The 19 T cell receptor beta chains listed next were all sequenced from one sample in a study of blood T cell repertoires in COVID-19. Some clones are missing from TCRdb's copy, which holds only in-frame ones; the method was immunoSEQ multiplex PCR. The sample contains some 130,000 clones, 65% to 80% of which appear only once. The sample comprised peripheral blood. Every receptor here comes from a man aged 55-75 years with acute or convalescent COVID-19.

This rearrangement joins TRBV19 to TRBJ2-3; possibly TRBD1 for D (6 bases). The CDR3 length is 12 residues. The germline V and J ends were trimmed by 6 bases and 3 bases, with 7 bases remaining between them. The germline CDR1 and CDR2 sequences are LNHDA and SQIVND (reference sequence). The CDR3 is CASRQGTDTQYF. In DNA, the CDR3 is TGTGCCAGTAGACAGGGAACAGATACGCAGTATTTT.

J is TRBJ1-6 and V is TRBV1; the table's D gene call, TRBD1, was not cross checked with the DNA. TRBV1 counts as a pseudogene. The CDR3 runs to 17 residues. The CDR3 loop reads CTSSQARDRLYNSPLHF. The CDR3 coding sequence is TGCACCAGCAGCCAAGCCCGAGACAGGCTCTATAATTCACCCCTCCACTTT.

The V gene is TRBV19, the J gene TRBJ2-3, with 9 positions matching TRBD1. CDR3 length equals 15 residues. In germline, CDR1 is LNHDA, CDR2 SQIVND (reference sequence). The V and J ends lost 5 bases and 1 base, in that order; junction bases with no gene match: 4. This chain's CDR3 is CASSGRTGGTDTQYF. In nucleotides, the CDR3 is TGTGCCAGTAGTGGGCGGACAGGGGGCACAGATACGCAGTATTTT.

This chain uses TRBV29-1 with TRBJ2-7; 7 nucleotides match TRBD2. Germline values: CDR1 SQVTM, CDR2 ANQGSEA. CDR3 size: 11 residues. Losses at the gene ends were 7 bases for V and 0 bases for J; bases not matched to a gene: 0. The CDR3 DNA reads TGCAGCGGCGGGAGCTCCTACGAGCAGTACTTC. Encoded protein: CSGGSSYEQYF.

CDR3 loop: CASSFSGLTYNEQFF. In DNA, the CDR3 is TGTGCCAGCAGCTTTAGCGGCCTAACCTACAATGAGCAGTTCTTC. The V and J genes are TRBV7-2 and TRBJ2-1; maybe TRBD2 (6 bases). The CDR3 extends over 15 amino acids. The V gene lost 3 bases and the J gene lost 2 bases, with 11 bases spanning the gap. Germline V gene sequence: CDR1 SGHTA, CDR2 FQGNSA.

This sequence joins TRBV7-6 and TRBJ1-2; no clear D gene. Germline V CDR1 and CDR2: SGHVS, FNYEAQ. The CDR3 extends over 13 amino acids. Trimming cost V 5 bases and J 0 bases, with 7 bases left between them. The CDR3 loop is CASSPGANYGYTF. In DNA form, the CDR3 reads TGTGCCAGCAGCCCCGGGGCTAACTATGGCTACACCTTC.

The chain recombines TRBV9 with TRBJ2-1; TRBD2 matches 8 bases. The CDR3 runs to 16 residues. Germline CDR1 and CDR2: SGDLS and YYNGEE. J was trimmed by 2 bases and V by 4 bases; bases with no gene match: 8. CDR3 coding DNA: TGTGCCAGCAGCCCTAGCGGGCTAGGGGCCTACAATGAGCAGTTCTTC. It encodes CASSPSGLGAYNEQFF.

This chain joins TRBV19 and TRBJ2-2; D might be TRBD2 (6 bases). The CDR3 spans 13 residues. Germline V gives CDR1 LNHDA, CDR2 SQIVND (reference sequence). V lost 8 bases and J 5 bases, leaving 12 bases between the germline ends. CDR3 bases: TGTGCCAGTGGCCAGGGAGGAACCGGGGAGCTGTTTTTT. It translates to CASGQGGTGELFF.

The rearrangement joins TRBV9 to TRBJ1-4; 7 positions match TRBD1. Looked up from germline, CDR1 is SGDLS and CDR2 is YYNGEE. The V segment lost 0 bases and the J segment 6 bases; nucleotides outside the gene matches: 2. The CDR3 extends over 14 amino acids. The DNA for the CDR3 is TGTGCCAGCAGCGTAGATACAGGGGATGAAAAACTGTTTTTT. Translating gives CASSVDTGDEKLFF.

V gene TRBV11-2 combines with J gene TRBJ1-2; D is uncertain. This CDR3 is 15 amino acids long. Germline CDR1 SGHAT, CDR2 FQNNGV. V gave up 4 bases and J gave up 7 bases, with 19 bases separating them. The CDR3 loop reads CASSSIRGRGGGYTF. In DNA, the CDR3 is TGTGCCAGCAGCTCGATCCGAGGACGGGGAGGTGGCTACACCTTC.

The J gene is TRBJ2-1, the V gene TRBV29-1; the D gene is possibly TRBD1 (6 bases). This CDR3 comprises 13 residues. The V end was cut by 7 bases, the J end by 9 bases, with 19 bases between. Germline CDR1 SQVTM, CDR2 ANQGSEA. Here the CDR3 reads CSATRKQGSEQFF. Written as DNA, the CDR3 is TGCAGCGCGACACGCAAACAGGGCAGTGAGCAGTTCTTC.

J is TRBJ2-2 and V is TRBV5-1; 8 bases are shared with TRBD2. CDR3 length equals 16 residues. Germline lookup yields CDR1 SGHRS and CDR2 YFSETQ. The junction had 4 bases not matched to a gene; V was cut back by 0 bases and J by 3 bases. The CDR3, as DNA: TGCGCCAGCAGCTTGGGGCTAGCGGGTCACACCGGGGAGCTGTTTTTT. It is translated as CASSLGLAGHTGELFF.

J is TRBJ1-1 and V is TRBV12-3 or TRBV12-4; D might be TRBD1 (6 bases). Deletions cut 8 bases from V and 8 bases from J, with 15 bases between. CDR3 length: 12 residues. The CDR3 loop is CASGFPGQEAFF. The CDR3 DNA reads TGTGCCAGCGGATTTCCGGGACAAGAAGCTTTCTTT.

In this sample, this clone turned up once. The chain links TRBV12-3 or TRBV12-4 to TRBJ2-3; possibly TRBD1 for D (6 bases). V was shortened by 3 bases and J by 14 bases, with 18 bases between the two germline ends. The CDR3 extends over 13 amino acids. For the CDR3, the DNA is TGTGCCAGCAGTTTGGTCCCACAGGGTTATATGTATTTT. Its protein is CASSLVPQGYMYF.

The count of this clone is one. In DNA, the CDR3 is TGTGCCAGCAATCCCTGGGCTAACACCGGGGAGCTGTTTTTT. Encoded protein: CASNPWANTGELFF. The rearrangement links TRBV19 to TRBJ2-2; no clear D gene. The CDR3 runs 14 residues. V was pared by 9 bases and J by 2 bases, with 13 bases between. Germline V CDR1 and CDR2: LNHDA, SQIVND (reference sequence).

The rearrangement links TRBV5-1 to TRBJ1-3, with D perhaps matching TRBD1 (5 bases). V was clipped by 0 bases and J by 0 bases, with 13 bases between them. The CDR3 runs to 17 residues. Germline CDR1 SGHRS, CDR2 YFSETQ. Written as DNA, the CDR3 is TGCGCCAGCAGCTTGGGCCGGGGGGACTTCTCTGGAAACACCATATATTTT. Translating it yields CASSLGRGDFSGNTIYF. Supplemented by reference TRBV5-1 and TRBJ1-3, the full variable domain reads KAGVTQTPRYLIKTRGQQVTLSCSPISGHRSVSWYQQTPGQGLQFLFEYFSETQRNKGNFPGRFSGRQFSNSRSEMNVSTLELGDSALYLCASSLGRGDFSGNTIYFGEGSWLTVV.

The rearrangement uses TRBV5-1 and TRBJ1-6; D not certain. Trimming removed 4 bases at V and 8 bases at J, with 10 bases between. Germline values: CDR1 SGHRS, CDR2 YFSETQ. CDR3 length: 13 amino acids. In DNA, the CDR3 is TGCGCCAGCAGCGCCGAACTGGATTCACCCCTCCACTTT. As protein: CASSAELDSPLHF.

On this clone itself: One end of the junction is discordant with germline, which a read error may explain. The J gene is TRBJ1-2, the V gene TRBV3-1 (or the pseudogene TRBV3-2); 7 bases map to TRBD1. Germline CDR1 LGHDT, CDR2 YNNKEL (reference sequence). CDR3 length: 14 residues. CDR3 sequence (DNA): TGTGCTAGCAGAATAGGGGGCGCTAACTATGGCTACACCTTC. Its translation: CASRIGGANYGYTF.

The J gene is TRBJ2-3, the V gene TRBV19; 10 nucleotides align to TRBD1. V was pared by 3 bases and J by 2 bases, with 11 bases of the junction left unmatched. Per germline, CDR1 LNHDA and CDR2 SQIVND (reference sequence). This CDR3 region has 18 residues. The CDR3 loop is CASSISVRQGAYTDTQYF. The CDR3 coding sequence is TGTGCCAGTAGTATTTCGGTGAGACAGGGGGCCTACACAGATACGCAGTATTTT.